This T cell receptor (beta chain) was captured in a study of response to subunit inactivated influenza vaccine. This clonotype was counted only a few times. What it recognizes is unknown. Trimming cost V 7 bases and J 0 bases; bases outside gene matches: 8. The CDR3 is 15 residues long. MiXCR, run by TCRdb on the RT-PCR reads, gives a single entry per CDR3 protein. The sample records about 700,000 distinct CDR3 sequences, roughly 14% being singletons. Study-level points and caveats: The authors proposed limited new T cell recruitment per seasonal influenza vaccination.

The clonotype comes from a man aged 45-65 years who received an inactivated influenza vaccine. The sample was PBMCs from blood, taken 14 days before vaccination. The chain recombines TRBV12-3 or TRBV12-4 with TRBJ2-7, with 8 bases aligning to TRBD2. Here the CDR3 DNA reads TGTGCCAGCACCCAGGAAGCGGGAGTCTCCTACGAGCAGTACTTC. This translates into CASTQEAGVSYEQYF.